This T cell receptor beta chain was retrieved from a study of T-cell memory formation after mild COVID-19. General observations from the study: CM and EM subsets held most contracting CD4+ clones; EMRA held CD8+ ones. Some clones that responded turned up in pre-infection memory, which suggests that cross-reactive memory joined in. Later expanders leaned toward CD4+, whereas clones contracting from day 15 to 85 were balanced CD4/CD8.

About this clonotype itself: Its antigen is still unknown.

From the 5' RACE reads, TCRdb called clonotypes with MiXCR, one entry per CDR3 protein. The table lists 300,000 to 400,000 distinct CDR3 sequences, under 25% of them singletons. V lost 4 bases and J lost 2, with 18 bases in between. Germline V lookup: CDR1 KGHDR, CDR2 SFDVKD. The CDR3 spans 17 residues. The TCR was taken from an adult woman who had mild COVID-19 (a few samples of this study predate the infection). Cell type and time point are not known. The chain carries TRBV24-1 and TRBJ2-3, with a tentative D call TRBD1 (6 bases). The sequencing sample was made of PBMCs or a T cell subset sorted from them (not recorded which). The CDR3 region has the DNA TGTGCCACCAGTGAGCCTTCGGGACACCCGTACACAGATACGCAGTATTTT. Its protein is CATSEPSGHPYTDTQYF.